Below are 29 T cell receptor beta chains sequenced from a single sample in a study of patients and donors after allogeneic stem cell transplantation. TCRdb called the RT-PCR reads again in MiXCR, with one record for every CDR3 protein. The repertoire holds fewer than 500,000 distinct CDR3 sequences, roughly 17% seen once, with roughly 7% in the top ten. The specimen was blood, either unsorted or a sorted T cell fraction (not recorded which). These receptors originate from a human donor who was either an allogeneic HSCT recipient or a stem cell or donor lymphocyte infusion donor (not recorded which). It is not recorded whose cells these are; they may come from a transplant donor.

The chain links TRBV11-3 to TRBJ2-2; 8 bases align to TRBD1. V lost 6 bases to trimming and J lost 7 bases; unmatched junction nucleotides: 4. This CDR3 spans 13 amino acids. The germline CDR1 and CDR2 sequences are SGHNT and YENEEA. The CDR3 nucleotides are TGTGCCAGCAGGGCAGGGGGCGTCGGGGAGCTGTTTTTT. Its translation is CASRAGGVGELFF.

This clonotype was picked up a small number of times. The chain uses TRBV9 and TRBJ2-7, with a tentative D call TRBD1 (5 bases). The CDR3 spans 13 residues. CDR1 is SGDLS and CDR2 is YYNGEE in the germline V gene. V was cut by 3 bases and J by 2 bases, with 9 bases left in between. CDR3 protein: CASSGDRTYEQYF. CDR3 nucleotide sequence: TGTGCCAGCAGCGGCGACAGAACCTACGAGCAGTACTTC.

The chain joins TRBV30 to TRBJ1-2; D not certain. The CDR3 has 13 amino acids. V lost 1 base and J lost 8, with 14 bases in between. Per the germline V gene, CDR1 is GTSNPN and CDR2 is SVGIG (reference sequence). CDR3 nucleotide sequence: TGTGCCTGGAGTGCACGCTTGGCTACAGGCTACACCTTC. Its translation is CAWSARLATGYTF.

Only a few counts were recorded for this clonotype. The CDR3 here is CATRPGTSVQTQYF. The CDR3, as DNA: TGTGCCACCCGCCCCGGGACTAGCGTCCAGACCCAGTACTTC. The V call is TRBV24-1, the J call TRBJ2-5, with 10 bases identical to TRBD2. The germline CDR1 and CDR2 sequences are KGHDR and SFDVKD. V lost 9 bases, J lost 6 bases, and 9 bases stayed unmatched. The CDR3 runs 14 residues.

This clonotype was detected a few times. The J gene is TRBJ2-1, the V gene TRBV5-1; TRBD2 matches at 8 bases. The CDR3 is 16 residues long. V trimming: 4 bases; J trimming: 5 bases; junction bases outside the gene matches: 11. In germline, CDR1 is SGHRS, CDR2 YFSETQ. Here the CDR3 reads CASSIAGTRGNNEQFF. As DNA, the CDR3 is TGCGCCAGCAGCATAGCCGGGACTAGGGGGAACAATGAGCAGTTCTTC.

The rearrangement joins TRBV27 to TRBJ2-7, with D tentatively TRBD2 (6 bases). From germline, CDR1 is MNHEY and CDR2 SMNVEV (reference sequence). The CDR3 extends over 12 amino acids. V dropped 6 bases and J dropped 7 bases, with 13 bases sitting between them. CDR3 DNA sequence: TGTGCCAGCAGGAGGAGGGCTTCAGAGCAGTACTTC. It specifies CASRRRASEQYF.

The chain recombines TRBV5-1 with TRBJ2-3; the match to TRBD2 covers 15 bases. J gave up 14 bases and V 0 bases, and 10 bases lay outside the gene matches. Germline-derived CDR1 and CDR2 are SGHRS and YFSETQ. This CDR3 is built from 16 residues. The CDR3 sequence: CASSLAGTSGRRPAYF. The CDR3 DNA sequence: TGCGCCAGCAGCTTGGCCGGGACTAGCGGGAGGAGGCCCGCGTATTTT.

This chain links TRBV11-1 with TRBJ2-3; a possible D gene is TRBD1 (6 bases). Per the germline V gene, CDR1 is SGHAT and CDR2 is FQDESV (reference sequence). Trimming pared 0 bases from V and 5 bases from J, leaving 27 bases between. This CDR3 spans 20 amino acids. Written as DNA, the CDR3 is TGTGCCAGCAGCTTAGCGAGGCGACAGCAAAGACAGGACCTAGGAGATACGCAGTATTTT. Amino acid sequence: CASSLARRQQRQDLGDTQYF.

The V call is TRBV27, the J call TRBJ2-7; TRBD1 agrees at 9 bases. This CDR3 has 15 amino acids. V lost 4 bases and J lost 2; bases outside the gene matches: 6. The germline gives CDR1 MNHEY, CDR2 SMNVEV (reference sequence). CDR3 residues: CASSSRTGETYEQYF. The CDR3 coding sequence is TGTGCCAGCAGTTCCCGGACAGGGGAAACCTACGAGCAGTACTTC.

The chain carries TRBV20-1 and TRBJ2-1; TRBD2 agrees at 8 bases. This CDR3 region has 17 residues. The V segment lost 6 bases and the J segment 4 bases; nucleotides outside the gene matches: 17. Germline CDR1 is DFQATT and CDR2 is SNEGSKA (reference sequence). CDR3 residues: CSAPTLERERDYNEQFF. The CDR3 region has the DNA TGCAGTGCACCAACACTTGAGCGGGAGCGGGATTACAATGAGCAGTTCTTC.

The CDR3: CASSPRRISSSLRDEQFF. The DNA for the CDR3 is TGTGCCAGCAGTCCCCGAAGAATTTCTAGTAGTCTGCGCGATGAGCAGTTCTTC. V gene TRBV27 combines with J gene TRBJ2-1; D not resolved. This CDR3 spans 18 amino acids. Germline V gene data show CDR1 as MNHEY and CDR2 as SMNVEV (reference sequence). V shed 5 bases and J shed 8 bases, with 28 bases lying between them.

There are a few counts of this clonotype. The chain carries TRBV29-1 and TRBJ2-3, with 10 nucleotides matching TRBD1. The CDR3 is 15 amino acids. Germline CDR1 SQVTM, CDR2 ANQGSEA. Losses at the gene ends were 3 bases for V and 5 bases for J; bases not matched to a gene: 8. The CDR3 region is CSVDGDRGRLDTQYF. For the CDR3, the DNA is TGCAGCGTTGACGGTGACAGGGGGCGCCTAGATACGCAGTATTTT.

The rearrangement uses TRBV18 and TRBJ2-3; TRBD1 matches 11 bases. The germline gives CDR1 KGHSH, CDR2 LQKENI. The CDR3 covers 16 residues. V trimming: 3 bases; J trimming: 5 bases; junction bases outside the gene matches: 7. This CDR3 reads CASSPDGTGGEDTQYF. Written as DNA, the CDR3 is TGTGCCAGCTCACCGGACGGGACAGGGGGTGAAGATACGCAGTATTTT.

In this sample, this clonotype turned up many times. V is TRBV6-6 and J is TRBJ1-1, with no clear D. The V gene's germline CDR1 is MNHNY and CDR2 SVGAGI (reference sequence). The CDR3 sequence is 13 residues long. V lost 7 bases and J 7 bases, leaving 16 bases between the germline ends. In DNA form, the CDR3 reads TGTGCCAGCATCGTAAGCGCTCATGGTGAAGCTTTCTTT. Amino acid sequence: CASIVSAHGEAFF.

This clonotype appeared a few times. The V gene is TRBV5-6, the J gene TRBJ2-7; 11 nucleotides match TRBD1. The junction had 3 bases not matched to a gene; V was cut back by 0 bases and J by 1 base. The CDR3 has 16 amino acids. Germline CDR1 SGHDT, CDR2 YYEEEE. CDR3 region: CASSLEGTGGSYEQYF. CDR3 DNA sequence: TGTGCCAGCAGCTTGGAAGGGACAGGGGGGTCCTACGAGCAGTACTTC.

The J gene is TRBJ2-5, the V gene TRBV3-1, with D possibly TRBD1 on 6 matching bases. The CDR3 loop spans 14 amino acids. The germline gives CDR1 LGHDT, CDR2 YNNKEL (reference sequence). V was pared by 3 bases and J by 4 bases, with 12 bases between. The CDR3 coding sequence is TGTGCCAGCAGCCAGATCCGGGACACAGAGACCCAGTACTTC. Translated: CASSQIRDTETQYF.

The chain employs TRBV7-8 and TRBJ2-1, with D uncertain. Germline V gene data show CDR1 as SGHVS and CDR2 as FQNEAQ. V was shortened by 1 base and J by 7 bases, with 17 bases between the two germline ends. The CDR3 loop spans 16 amino acids. The CDR3 loop reads CASSLVLGHLGNEQFF. The CDR3 DNA sequence: TGTGCCAGCAGCTTAGTCCTTGGGCATTTGGGGAATGAGCAGTTCTTC.

This clonotype was recorded once. V and J are TRBV6-4 and TRBJ2-3, with 12 bases fitting TRBD2. The length of the CDR3 is 16 residues. J was trimmed by 4 bases and V by 5 bases; bases with no gene match: 7. Germline values: CDR1 MRHNA, CDR2 SNTAGT. CDR3 coding DNA: TGTGCCAGCAGTCGCCTAGCGGGGGGGCATTCAGATACGCAGTATTTT. Protein: CASSRLAGGHSDTQYF.

This clonotype turned up a few times. The chain has TRBV18 and TRBJ2-5; either TRBD1 or TRBD2 may supply D (5 bases each). The germline CDR1 and CDR2 sequences are KGHSH and LQKENI. The CDR3 spans 11 residues. V was cut by 4 bases and J by 7 bases, with 7 bases left in between. The CDR3 sequence: CASSQGTTQYF. CDR3 nucleotides: TGTGCCAGCTCACAGGGGACGACCCAGTACTTC.

V is TRBV12-3 or TRBV12-4 and J is TRBJ2-5, with 11 nucleotides matching TRBD2. V was clipped by 1 base and J by 5 bases; unmatched bases: 6. The CDR3 covers 16 residues. CDR3 sequence reads: CASSLGLAGRRETQYF. The CDR3 DNA reads as TGTGCCAGCAGTTTAGGACTAGCGGGGAGGAGGGAGACCCAGTACTTC.

The V and J genes are TRBV14 and TRBJ2-1; D unresolved. This CDR3 is built from 11 residues. From germline, CDR1 is SGHDN and CDR2 FVKESK. V was shortened by 4 bases and J by 6 bases, with 4 bases between the two germline ends. CDR3 residues: CASSRVNEQFF. CDR3 bases: TGTGCCAGCAGCCGCGTCAATGAGCAGTTCTTC.

This clonotype has a handful of counts. The chain is built from TRBV11-2 and TRBJ1-1, with 9 positions matching TRBD1. CDR1 and CDR2 (germline): SGHAT, FQNNGV. This CDR3 contains 15 residues. The V segment lost 5 bases and the J segment 1 base; nucleotides outside the gene matches: 5. The CDR3 spells CASSPRQGENTEAFF. The CDR3 DNA follows: TGTGCCAGCAGCCCCCGACAGGGGGAGAACACTGAAGCTTTCTTT.

This clonotype was observed a handful of times. The chain joins TRBV2 to TRBJ2-3; D possibly corresponds to TRBD2 (6 bases). Germline V gene lookup returns CDR1 SNHLY and CDR2 FYNNEI. The CDR3 has 16 amino acids. V gave up 4 bases and J gave up 3 bases, with 17 bases separating them. In DNA form, the CDR3 reads TGTGCCAGCAGTGGGGACTCGCATAGGATGACAGATACGCAGTATTTT. Encoded protein: CASSGDSHRMTDTQYF.

This rearrangement joins TRBV27 to TRBJ2-1; maybe TRBD2 (6 bases). The germline CDR1 and CDR2 sequences are MNHEY and SMNVEV (reference sequence). This CDR3 is built from 15 residues. V was shortened by 4 bases and J by 9 bases, with 19 bases between the two germline ends. The CDR3 DNA sequence: TGTGCCAGCAGTTCCCGGGACTTAGGATTGGGTGAGCAGTTCTTC. Translation: CASSSRDLGLGEQFF.

This clonotype was counted a few times. This rearrangement joins TRBV20-1 to TRBJ1-4, with 7 positions matching TRBD1. The CDR3 spans 16 residues. CDR1 is DFQATT and CDR2 is SNEGSKA in the germline V gene (reference sequence). Trimming at V came to 1 base and at J to 4 bases, leaving 9 bases not matched to a gene. CDR3 sequence reads: CSARGSPGQYNEKLFF. CDR3 coding DNA: TGCAGTGCTAGAGGTTCTCCGGGACAGTATAATGAAAAACTGTTTTTT.

This clonotype was counted at least ten times. The gene calls are TRBV5-1 and TRBJ2-3; D perhaps matches TRBD1 (5 bases). The CDR3 spans 14 residues. V was cut by 3 bases and J by 3 bases, with 11 bases left in between. CDR1 SGHRS and CDR2 YFSETQ come from the germline V gene. The DNA of the CDR3 is TGCGCCAGCAGCTGGCAGGGTGGAACAGATACGCAGTATTTT. It codes for CASSWQGGTDTQYF.

The chain carries TRBV27 and TRBJ2-7; 11 bases align to TRBD1. Germline V gene lookup returns CDR1 MNHEY and CDR2 SMNVEV (reference sequence). V trimming: 3 bases; J trimming: 2 bases; junction bases outside the gene matches: 6. This CDR3 has 16 residues. For the CDR3, the DNA is TGTGCCAGCAGTTTTGGACCGGGACAGGGGGCCTACGAGCAGTACTTC. Encoded protein: CASSFGPGQGAYEQYF.

This clonotype was observed a few times. This chain links TRBV7-8 with TRBJ1-5; no reliable D call. The CDR3 covers 16 residues. The germline V gene has CDR1 SGHVS and CDR2 FQNEAQ. V lost 1 base, J lost 4 bases, and 14 bases lay in between. The CDR3 DNA sequence: TGTGCCAGCAGCTTAGTGGTGGGCGCGGGAAATCAGCCCCAGCATTTT. Translating it yields CASSLVVGAGNQPQHF.

CDR3 in DNA: TGCAGCGTAACTGACCGGGACAGGAATCAGCCCCAGCATTTT. The encoded protein is CSVTDRDRNQPQHF. The chain joins TRBV29-1 to TRBJ1-5; 8 bases are a match to TRBD1. The J segment lost 4 bases and the V segment lost 6 bases, leaving 8 bases of the junction unmatched. This CDR3 is built from 14 residues. CDR1 is SQVTM and CDR2 is ANQGSEA in the germline V gene.